A selection of T cell receptor beta chains follows, all from one sample in a study of human versus mouse CDR3 diversity and MHC coevolution. Sequencing used immunoSEQ multiplex PCR; TCRdb keeps in-frame clones, though not all of them. This table holds about 77,000 clones, under 95% found once. The material sequenced was naive CD4+ T cells from blood. These TCRs come from a person between 25 and 70 years old in good health. The CDR3 runs from the conserved cysteine through the conserved F or W. D genes are given only for firm matches. Clone size appears in some rows only: once, few, many, or a class for an expanded clone.

CDR3 DNA,CDR3 protein,D gene,J gene,clone size,V gene
TGTGCCAGCAGGGGACAGGTGAAAACAAATGGCTACACCTTC,CASRGQVKTNGYTF,TRBD1,TRBJ1-2,.,TRBV6-1
TGTGCCAGCAGCCCAAGGACAGAGGGACCCACTGAAGCTTTCTTT,CASSPRTEGPTEAFF,.,TRBJ1-1,once,TRBV2
TGTGCCAGCAGCTTGGCGGGTCCAATGACGAATGAGCAGTTCTTC,CASSLAGPMTNEQFF,.,TRBJ2-1,.,TRBV5-4
TGTGCCAGCAGCTTAGCGGGCGGGAGGGCTCTCGGTACGCAGTATTTT,CASSLAGGRALGTQYF,TRBD2,TRBJ2-3,.,TRBV7-2
TGTGCCAGCAGCTTAGGTAGGACAGGGACACCCGCAACTAATGAAAAACTGTTTTTT,CASSLGRTGTPATNEKLFF,TRBD1,TRBJ1-4,.,TRBV7-9
TGTGCCAGCAGCTTGGCAGAGACTAGCGGGAGATACAATGAGCAGTTCTTC,CASSLAETSGRYNEQFF,TRBD2,TRBJ2-1,.,TRBV5-4
TGTGCCAGCTCACCACGAACTCAGGGGTCTGAAGCTTTCTTT,CASSPRTQGSEAFF,.,TRBJ1-1,.,TRBV18
TGTGCCAGCCAGGGGAGCTCCTATAATTCACCCCTCCACTTT,CASQGSSYNSPLHF,.,TRBJ1-6,.,TRBV30
TGTGCCAGCAGTATAACAGATACGCAGTATTTT,CASSITDTQYF,.,TRBJ2-3,.,TRBV2
TGTGCCAGCAGCTGGCACATCAGCTCCTATAATTCACCCCTCCACTTT,CASSWHISSYNSPLHF,.,TRBJ1-6,.,TRBV7-2
TGTGCCAGCAGCTTGGGAGTGGCTCCAGGGACCTACGAGCAGTACTTC,CASSLGVAPGTYEQYF,.,TRBJ2-7,.,TRBV5-8
TGTGCCAGCAGCTTAGATCCGGGACAGGGTTCGTACGAGCAGTACTTC,CASSLDPGQGSYEQYF,TRBD1,TRBJ2-7,.,TRBV7-9
TGTGCCAGCTTGAGCAGGGGAAACACTGAAGCTTTCTTT,CASLSRGNTEAFF,.,TRBJ1-1,.,TRBV18
TGTGCCAGCAGGGGGACAGGGTCATATGAGCAGTTCTTC,CASRGTGSYEQFF,TRBD1,TRBJ2-1,.,TRBV6-5
TGTGCCAGCCGGGAGTATAATTCACCCCTCCACTTT,CASREYNSPLHF,.,TRBJ1-6,once,TRBV27
TGCGCCAGCAGCCAACCCCCCCTCCTTTCGGGGGCGCAGTATTTT,CASSQPPLLSGAQYF,.,TRBJ2-3,.,TRBV4-1
TGTGCCAGCTCACCTTCAGGGGTTATCACTGAAGCTTTCTTT,CASSPSGVITEAFF,.,TRBJ1-1,.,TRBV18
TGTGCCAGCAGACTTTCCAGGGGGTTCGCAACTAATGAAAAACTGTTTTTT,CASRLSRGFATNEKLFF,TRBD1,TRBJ1-4,.,TRBV5-5
TGTGCCAGCAGCTTCCTCAACGGGGGGGCCTACGAGCAGTACTTC,CASSFLNGGAYEQYF,TRBD2,TRBJ2-7,.,TRBV5-5
TGTGCCAGCAGACAAACAGGACGGGCGAGAACCGGGGAGCTGTTTTTT,CASRQTGRARTGELFF,.,TRBJ2-2,.,TRBV27
TGTGCCAGTAGTGTACAGGGGGCTATTTCCTACGAGCAGTACTTC,CASSVQGAISYEQYF,TRBD1,TRBJ2-7,.,TRBV19
TGTGCCTGGAGTAGGGGGGGGGACGGTGAGCAGTACTTC,CAWSRGGDGEQYF,.,TRBJ2-7,.,TRBV30
TGTGCTAGTGACGTAGGAGGGGCGCTTCACACCGGGGAGCTGTTTTTT,CASDVGGALHTGELFF,.,TRBJ2-2,once,TRBV12-5
TGTGCCAGCAGCTTAGCGGGCAGCTTGGCAGATCAGCCCCAGCATTTT,CASSLAGSLADQPQHF,.,TRBJ1-5,.,TRBV7-2
TGCGCCAGCAGGGGCCTGGGAGAGCAGTACTTC,CASRGLGEQYF,.,TRBJ2-5,.,TRBV10-1
TGTGCCAGCAGTGAAAGCACAGGGGGAACCTACGAGCAGTACTTC,CASSESTGGTYEQYF,TRBD1,TRBJ2-7,.,TRBV25-1
TGTGCCAGCAGCCAAGGTCAGACTAGGAACACTGAAGCTTTCTTT,CASSQGQTRNTEAFF,.,TRBJ1-1,.,TRBV7-6
TGTGCCAGCAGCCCCCGGTCTAGCGGGAGGTCTGAGCAGTTCTTC,CASSPRSSGRSEQFF,TRBD2,TRBJ2-1,.,TRBV11-3
TGTGCCTGGAGTGTGGCTCGAATGAACACTGAAGCTTTCTTT,CAWSVARMNTEAFF,.,TRBJ1-1,.,TRBV30
TGTGCCTGGAGGGGGTTGGGGACTCTCTACAATGAGCAGTTCTTC,CAWRGLGTLYNEQFF,.,TRBJ2-1,.,TRBV30
TGTGCCAGCAGCTTCGGACTAGCGGGAAACACAGATACGCAGTATTTT,CASSFGLAGNTDTQYF,TRBD2,TRBJ2-3,.,TRBV6-6
TGTGCCTGGAGTGCTCCGGTCTCAGCTTTCTTT,CAWSAPVSAFF,.,TRBJ1-1,.,TRBV30
TGTGCCTGGAGTCGTGGGGGCGGAGGAGCAATCCAGCCCCAGCATTTT,CAWSRGGGGAIQPQHF,.,TRBJ1-5,.,TRBV30
TGTGCCAGCAGCCCCTCCGCGACCTACGAGCAGTACTTC,CASSPSATYEQYF,.,TRBJ2-7,.,TRBV27
TGTGCCAGCAGCACCTCTAGCGTCCCCTCACAGCAGTTCTTC,CASSTSSVPSQQFF,.,TRBJ2-1,.,TRBV5-4
TGTGCCAGCAGCCAAGATCTTTTTCAGCCCCAGCATTTT,CASSQDLFQPQHF,.,TRBJ1-5,.,TRBV14
TGTGCCAGCAGTGGGAGGGGTGGTGAAAAACTGTTTTTT,CASSGRGGEKLFF,.,TRBJ1-4,.,TRBV6-5
TGTGCCAGCAGCCCCCGGGGGGGGAAATCTGGAAACACCATATATTTT,CASSPRGGKSGNTIYF,.,TRBJ1-3,.,TRBV7-9
TGTGCCAGCAGTGCCGCTAGCGGGGGGGTCAATGAGCAGTTCTTC,CASSAASGGVNEQFF,TRBD2,TRBJ2-1,.,TRBV2
TGTGCCTGGGGACCGGGACAGGGGGCGCTATCGCTTTCACCCCTCCACTTT,CAWGPGQGALSLSPLHF,TRBD1,TRBJ1-6,.,TRBV30
TGTGCCTGGAGTGTACTAGCAGATACGCAGTATTTT,CAWSVLADTQYF,.,TRBJ2-3,.,TRBV30
TGTGCCTGGCTCCCAGGTGGATGGACTAGCGGCCAAGAGACCCAGTACTTC,CAWLPGGWTSGQETQYF,TRBD2,TRBJ2-5,.,TRBV30
TGTGCCATCGGGGGCGCTGGAAACACCATATATTTT,CAIGGAGNTIYF,.,TRBJ1-3,few,TRBV10-3
TGTGCCTGGAGTGTATCCTCCCAAGAGACCCAGTACTTC,CAWSVSSQETQYF,.,TRBJ2-5,once,TRBV30
TGTGCCATCAGCCCCCGTCGGGGTCGGCAAGAGACCCAGTACTTC,CAISPRRGRQETQYF,.,TRBJ2-5,.,TRBV10-3
TGTGCCATCAGCCCGGGTTACAATGAGCAGTTCTTC,CAISPGYNEQFF,.,TRBJ2-1,.,TRBV6-1
TGCGCCAGCAGCCAAGGGACAGGGATTGCGGAGACCCAGTACTTC,CASSQGTGIAETQYF,TRBD1,TRBJ2-5,.,TRBV4-1
TGCAGCGTTGTAGCCCCGGGGGACGGAAGGAACACTGAAGCTTTCTTT,CSVVAPGDGRNTEAFF,.,TRBJ1-1,.,TRBV29-1
TGTGCCAGCAGCCCTAGACAGGGCCTCACAGATACGCAGTATTTT,CASSPRQGLTDTQYF,TRBD1,TRBJ2-3,.,TRBV7-6
TGTGCCAGCAGGGCGGGCGGCGCGTCCAGAGCTTTCTTT,CASRAGGASRAFF,.,TRBJ1-1,.,TRBV6-1
TGTGCCAGCAGCCAAGAACTAGCGGGGCCCGGGGAGCTGTTTTTT,CASSQELAGPGELFF,TRBD2,TRBJ2-2,.,TRBV14
TGTGCCTGGAGCCTGGACAGGCAGGGGAACACTGAAGCTTTCTTT,CAWSLDRQGNTEAFF,TRBD1,TRBJ1-1,.,TRBV30
TGTGCCAGCGACGTCCGGGGTGGTGGCTACACCTTC,CASDVRGGGYTF,.,TRBJ1-2,.,TRBV6-1
TGTGCCTGGGGCCAGGGGGCCCTTTTCGATACGCAGTATTTT,CAWGQGALFDTQYF,TRBD1,TRBJ2-3,.,TRBV30
TGTGCCAGTAGCCCCAGGACAGGGGCCAAAAACATTCAGTACTTC,CASSPRTGAKNIQYF,TRBD1,TRBJ2-4,.,TRBV19
TGTGCCAGCAGCTTAGCGTTTGCGTATGCCTACGAGCAGTACTTC,CASSLAFAYAYEQYF,.,TRBJ2-7,.,TRBV7-2
TGCGCCAGCACGGTCGGGAGGGACACAGATACGCAGTATTTT,CASTVGRDTDTQYF,TRBD2,TRBJ2-3,.,TRBV5-1
TGCAGTGTTAGCGGGGGAGAGACCCAGTACTTC,CSVSGGETQYF,TRBD2,TRBJ2-5,.,TRBV20-1
TGTGCCAGCTCACTAACCGGGACACCTAGGAGGGAGACCCAGTACTTC,CASSLTGTPRRETQYF,.,TRBJ2-5,.,TRBV18
TGCGCCAGCAGCTTTGCCAGGGTTACAGATACGCAGTATTTT,CASSFARVTDTQYF,.,TRBJ2-3,.,TRBV5-1